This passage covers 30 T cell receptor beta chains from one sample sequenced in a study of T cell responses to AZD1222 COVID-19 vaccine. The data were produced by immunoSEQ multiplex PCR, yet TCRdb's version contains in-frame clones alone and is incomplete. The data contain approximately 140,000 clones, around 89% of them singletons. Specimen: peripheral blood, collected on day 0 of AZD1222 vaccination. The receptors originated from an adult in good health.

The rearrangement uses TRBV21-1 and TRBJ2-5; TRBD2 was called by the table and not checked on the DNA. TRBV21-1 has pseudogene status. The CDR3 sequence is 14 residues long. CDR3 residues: CASRETSGQETQYF. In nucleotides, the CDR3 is TGTGCCAGCAGGGAGACTAGCGGCCAAGAGACCCAGTACTTC.

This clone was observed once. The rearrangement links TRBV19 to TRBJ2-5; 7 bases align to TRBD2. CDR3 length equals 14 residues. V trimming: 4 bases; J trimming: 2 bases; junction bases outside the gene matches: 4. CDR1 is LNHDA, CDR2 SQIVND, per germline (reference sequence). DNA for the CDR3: TGTGCCAGTAGTAGGGGACTATTTCAAGAGACCCAGTACTTC. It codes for CASSRGLFQETQYF.

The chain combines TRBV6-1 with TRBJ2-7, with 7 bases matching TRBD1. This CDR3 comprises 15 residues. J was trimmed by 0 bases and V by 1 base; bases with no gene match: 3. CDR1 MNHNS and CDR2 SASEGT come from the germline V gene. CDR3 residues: CASSEDRDSSYEQYF. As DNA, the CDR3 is TGTGCCAGCAGTGAAGACCGGGACAGCTCCTACGAGCAGTACTTC.

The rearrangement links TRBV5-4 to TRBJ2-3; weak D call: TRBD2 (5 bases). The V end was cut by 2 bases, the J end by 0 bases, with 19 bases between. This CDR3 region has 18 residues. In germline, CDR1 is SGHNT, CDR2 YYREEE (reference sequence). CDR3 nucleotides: TGTGCCAGCAGCTTAGGCATAGCGTCCTTTTCTAGCACAGATACGCAGTATTTT. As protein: CASSLGIASFSSTDTQYF. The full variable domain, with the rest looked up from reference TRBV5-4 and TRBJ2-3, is ETGVTQSPTHLIKTRGQQVTLRCSSQSGHNTVSWYQQALGQGPQFIFQYYREEENGRGNFPPRFSGLQFPNYSSELNVNALELDDSALYLCASSLGIASFSSTDTQYFGPGTRLTVL.

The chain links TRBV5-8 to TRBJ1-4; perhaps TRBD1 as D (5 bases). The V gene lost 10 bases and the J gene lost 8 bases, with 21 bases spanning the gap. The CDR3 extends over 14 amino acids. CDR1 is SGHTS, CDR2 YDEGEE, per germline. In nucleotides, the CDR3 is TGTGCCGGATCATCGGGCCAGGGTGGGGAAAAACTGTTTTTT. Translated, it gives CAGSSGQGGEKLFF.

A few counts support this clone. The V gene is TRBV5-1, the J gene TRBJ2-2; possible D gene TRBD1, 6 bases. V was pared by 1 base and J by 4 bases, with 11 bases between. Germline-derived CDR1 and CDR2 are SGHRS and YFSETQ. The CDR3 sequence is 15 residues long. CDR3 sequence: CASSLRQAATGELFF. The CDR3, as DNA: TGCGCCAGCAGCTTGCGACAGGCGGCCACCGGGGAGCTGTTTTTT.

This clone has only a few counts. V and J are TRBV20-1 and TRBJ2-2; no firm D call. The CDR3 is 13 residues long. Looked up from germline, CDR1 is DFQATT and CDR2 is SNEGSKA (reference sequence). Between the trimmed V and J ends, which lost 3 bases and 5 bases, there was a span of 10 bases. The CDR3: CSASHGVTGELFF. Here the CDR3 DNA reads TGCAGTGCTAGTCACGGCGTAACCGGGGAGCTGTTTTTT.

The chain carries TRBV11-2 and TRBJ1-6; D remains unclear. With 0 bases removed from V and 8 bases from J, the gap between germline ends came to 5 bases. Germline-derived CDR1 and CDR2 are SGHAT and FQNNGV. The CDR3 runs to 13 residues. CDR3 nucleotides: TGTGCCAGCAGCTTAGACAGGCATTCACCCCTCCACTTT. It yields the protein CASSLDRHSPLHF.

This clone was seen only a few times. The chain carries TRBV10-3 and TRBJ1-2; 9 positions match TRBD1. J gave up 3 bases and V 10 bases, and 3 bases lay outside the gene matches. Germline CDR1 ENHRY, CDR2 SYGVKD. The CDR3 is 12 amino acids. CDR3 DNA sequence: TGTGCCAGCGGACAGGGGTACTATGGCTACACCTTC. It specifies CASGQGYYGYTF.

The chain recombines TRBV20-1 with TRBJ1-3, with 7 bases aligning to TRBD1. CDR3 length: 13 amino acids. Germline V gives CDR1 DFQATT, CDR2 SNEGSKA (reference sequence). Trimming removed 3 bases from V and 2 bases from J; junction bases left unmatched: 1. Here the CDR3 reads CSASTGAGNTIYF. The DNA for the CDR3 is TGCAGTGCTAGTACAGGGGCTGGAAACACCATATATTTT.

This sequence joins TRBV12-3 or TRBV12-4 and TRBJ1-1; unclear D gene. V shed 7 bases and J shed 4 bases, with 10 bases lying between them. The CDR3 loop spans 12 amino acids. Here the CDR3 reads CASTPDTTEAFF. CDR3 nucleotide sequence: TGTGCCAGCACCCCAGACACCACTGAAGCTTTCTTT.

CDR3 amino acids: CASSFEVTGGRDEQYF. CDR3 sequence (DNA): TGCGCCAGCAGCTTTGAGGTTACGGGAGGCCGAGACGAGCAGTACTTC. The chain combines TRBV5-1 with TRBJ2-7, with TRBD2 identical over 7 bases. V lost 2 bases, J lost 5 bases, and 13 bases stayed unmatched. Germline lookup yields CDR1 SGHRS and CDR2 YFSETQ. This CDR3 spans 16 amino acids.

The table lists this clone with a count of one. The DNA for the CDR3 is TGCGCCAGCAGCTTGGAGATTGGACAGGGGAACACTGAAGCTTTCTTT. Protein sequence: CASSLEIGQGNTEAFF. J is TRBJ1-1 and V is TRBV5-1, with 8 nucleotides matching TRBD1. The CDR3 extends over 16 amino acids. Unmatched junction bases numbered 5, after V lost 0 bases and J lost 1 base. Germline V gives CDR1 SGHRS, CDR2 YFSETQ.

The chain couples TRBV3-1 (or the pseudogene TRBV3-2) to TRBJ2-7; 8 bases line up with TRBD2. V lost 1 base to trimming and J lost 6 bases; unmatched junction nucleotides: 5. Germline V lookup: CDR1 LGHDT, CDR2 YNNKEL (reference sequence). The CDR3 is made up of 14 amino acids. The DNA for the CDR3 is TGTGCCAGCAGCCAAGCAGCGGGAGCACGCGAGCAGTACTTC. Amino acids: CASSQAAGAREQYF.

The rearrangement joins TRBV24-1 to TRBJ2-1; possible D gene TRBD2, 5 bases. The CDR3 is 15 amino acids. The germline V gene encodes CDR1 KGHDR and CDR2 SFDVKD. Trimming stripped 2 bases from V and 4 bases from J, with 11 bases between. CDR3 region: CATSDWGEGYNEQFF. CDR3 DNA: TGTGCCACCAGTGATTGGGGTGAGGGTTACAATGAGCAGTTCTTC.

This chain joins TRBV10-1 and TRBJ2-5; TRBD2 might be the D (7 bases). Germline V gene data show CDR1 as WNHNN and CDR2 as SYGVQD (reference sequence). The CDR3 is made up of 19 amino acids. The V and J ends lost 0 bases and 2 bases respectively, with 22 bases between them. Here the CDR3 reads CASSESRRGRGVFQETQYF. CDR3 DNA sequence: TGCGCCAGCAGTGAGTCGAGGAGGGGGAGGGGGGTATTTCAAGAGACCCAGTACTTC.

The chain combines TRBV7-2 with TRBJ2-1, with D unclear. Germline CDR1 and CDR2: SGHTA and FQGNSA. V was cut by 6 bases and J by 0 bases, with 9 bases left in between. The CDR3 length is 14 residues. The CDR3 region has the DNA TGTGCCAGCAGGCGTACCAGCTCCTACAATGAGCAGTTCTTC. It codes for CASRRTSSYNEQFF.

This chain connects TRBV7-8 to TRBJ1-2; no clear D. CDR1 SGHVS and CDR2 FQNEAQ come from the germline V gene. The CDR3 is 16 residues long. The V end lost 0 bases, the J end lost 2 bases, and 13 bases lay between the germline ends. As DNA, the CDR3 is TGTGCCAGCAGCTTAGCGGGCGGCAGAGAAAACTATGGCTACACCTTC. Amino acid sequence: CASSLAGGRENYGYTF. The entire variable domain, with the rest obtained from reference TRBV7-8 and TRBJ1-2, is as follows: GAGVSQSPRYKVAKRGQDVALRCDPISGHVSLFWYQQALGQGPEFLTYFQNEAQLDKSGLPSDRFFAERPEGSVSTLKIQRTQQEDSAVYLCASSLAGGRENYGYTFGSGTRLTVV.

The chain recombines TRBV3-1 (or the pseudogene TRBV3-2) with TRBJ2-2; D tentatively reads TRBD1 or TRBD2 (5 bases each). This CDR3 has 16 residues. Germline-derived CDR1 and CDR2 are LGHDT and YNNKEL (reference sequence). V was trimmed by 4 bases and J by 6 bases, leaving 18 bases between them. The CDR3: CASSPRSVRDAGELFF. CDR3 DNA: TGTGCCAGCAGCCCCCGGAGTGTCAGGGACGCCGGGGAGCTGTTTTTT.

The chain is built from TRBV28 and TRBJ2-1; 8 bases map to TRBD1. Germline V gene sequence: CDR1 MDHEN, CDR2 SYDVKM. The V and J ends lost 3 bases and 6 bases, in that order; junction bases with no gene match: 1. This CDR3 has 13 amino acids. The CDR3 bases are TGTGCCAGCAGTTTGGACAGGGTCAATGAGCAGTTCTTC. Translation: CASSLDRVNEQFF.

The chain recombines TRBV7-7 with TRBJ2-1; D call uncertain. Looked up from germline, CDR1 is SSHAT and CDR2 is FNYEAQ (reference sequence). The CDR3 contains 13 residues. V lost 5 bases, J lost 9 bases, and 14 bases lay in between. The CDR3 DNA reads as TGTGCCAGCAGCCGCTCAGTGCAGAGTGAGCAGTTCTTC. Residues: CASSRSVQSEQFF.

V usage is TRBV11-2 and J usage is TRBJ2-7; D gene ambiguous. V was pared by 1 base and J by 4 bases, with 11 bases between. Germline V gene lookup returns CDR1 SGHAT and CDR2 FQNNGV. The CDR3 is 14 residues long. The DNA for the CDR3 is TGTGCCAGCAGCTTAGGGGGTCTTGGGTACGAGCAGTACTTC. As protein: CASSLGGLGYEQYF. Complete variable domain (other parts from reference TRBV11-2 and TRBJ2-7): EAGVAQSPRYKIIEKRQSVAFWCNPISGHATLYWYQQILGQGPKLLIQFQNNGVVDDSQLPKDRFSAERLKGVDSTLKIQPAKLEDSAVYLCASSLGGLGYEQYFGPGTRLTVT.

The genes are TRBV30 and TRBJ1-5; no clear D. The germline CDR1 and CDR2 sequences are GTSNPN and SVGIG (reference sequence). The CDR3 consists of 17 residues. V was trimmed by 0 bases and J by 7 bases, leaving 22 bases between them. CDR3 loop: CAWSVPRRAGFGQPQHF. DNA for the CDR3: TGTGCCTGGAGTGTACCCCGGAGGGCCGGTTTTGGGCAGCCCCAGCATTTT. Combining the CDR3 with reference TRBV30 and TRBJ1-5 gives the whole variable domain SQTIHQWPATLVQPVGSPLSLECTVEGTSNPNLYWYRQAAGRGLQLLFYSVGIGQISSEVPQNLSASRPQDRQFILSSKKLLLSDSGFYLCAWSVPRRAGFGQPQHFGDGTRLSIL.

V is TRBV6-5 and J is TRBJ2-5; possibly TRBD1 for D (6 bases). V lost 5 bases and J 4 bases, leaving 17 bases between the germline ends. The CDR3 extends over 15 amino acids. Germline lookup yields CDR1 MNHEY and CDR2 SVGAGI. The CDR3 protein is CASSRTRTRGETQYF. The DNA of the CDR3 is TGTGCCAGCAGTCGGACCCGGACCAGGGGAGAGACCCAGTACTTC.

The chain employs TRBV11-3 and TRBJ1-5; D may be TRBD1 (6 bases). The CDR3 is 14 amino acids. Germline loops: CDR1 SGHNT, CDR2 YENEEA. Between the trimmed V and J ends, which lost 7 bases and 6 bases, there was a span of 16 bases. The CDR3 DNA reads TGTGCCAGCATCGAACAGGGCTCTGCTCAGCCCCAGCATTTT. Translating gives CASIEQGSAQPQHF.

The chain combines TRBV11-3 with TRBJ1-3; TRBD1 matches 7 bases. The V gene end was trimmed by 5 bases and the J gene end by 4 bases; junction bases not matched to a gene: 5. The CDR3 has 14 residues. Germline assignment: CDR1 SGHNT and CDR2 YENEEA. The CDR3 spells CASSRQGAGNTIYF. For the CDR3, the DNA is TGTGCCAGCAGCCGACAGGGCGCAGGAAACACCATATATTTT.

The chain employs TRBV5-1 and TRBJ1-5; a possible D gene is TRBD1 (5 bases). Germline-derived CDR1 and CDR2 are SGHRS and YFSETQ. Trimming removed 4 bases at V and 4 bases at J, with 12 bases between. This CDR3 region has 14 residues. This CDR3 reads CASSPDRSNQPQHF. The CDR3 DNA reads TGCGCCAGCAGCCCCGACAGATCAAATCAGCCCCAGCATTTT.

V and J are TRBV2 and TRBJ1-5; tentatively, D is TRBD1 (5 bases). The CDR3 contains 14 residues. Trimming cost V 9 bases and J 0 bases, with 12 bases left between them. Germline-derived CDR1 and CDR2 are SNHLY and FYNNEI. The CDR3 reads CARGTLDSNQPQHF. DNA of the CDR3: TGTGCCAGAGGGACCTTAGATAGCAATCAGCCCCAGCATTTT.

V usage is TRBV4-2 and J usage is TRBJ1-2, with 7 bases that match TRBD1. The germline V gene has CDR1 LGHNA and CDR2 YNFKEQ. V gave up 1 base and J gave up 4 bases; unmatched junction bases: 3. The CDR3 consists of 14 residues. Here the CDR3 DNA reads TGTGCCAGCAGCCAAGTTGACAGGGCCTATGGCTACACCTTC. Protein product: CASSQVDRAYGYTF.

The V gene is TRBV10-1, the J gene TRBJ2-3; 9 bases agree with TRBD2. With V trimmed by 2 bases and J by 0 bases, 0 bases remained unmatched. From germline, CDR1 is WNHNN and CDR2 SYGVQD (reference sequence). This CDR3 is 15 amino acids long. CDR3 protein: CASSETSGSTDTQYF. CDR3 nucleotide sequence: TGCGCCAGCAGTGAGACTAGCGGGAGCACAGATACGCAGTATTTT.